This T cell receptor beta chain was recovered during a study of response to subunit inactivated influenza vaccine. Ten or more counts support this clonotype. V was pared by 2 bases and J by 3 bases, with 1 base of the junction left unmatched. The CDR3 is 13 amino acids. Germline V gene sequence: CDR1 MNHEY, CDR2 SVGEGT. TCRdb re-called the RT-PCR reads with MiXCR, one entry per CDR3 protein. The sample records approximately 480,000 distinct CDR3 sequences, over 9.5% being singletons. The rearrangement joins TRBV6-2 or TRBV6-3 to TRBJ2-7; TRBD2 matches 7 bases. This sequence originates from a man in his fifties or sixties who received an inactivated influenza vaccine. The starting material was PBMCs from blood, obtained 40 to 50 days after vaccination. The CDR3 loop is CASSYGGSYEQYF. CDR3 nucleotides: TGTGCCAGCAGTTACGGCGGGAGCTACGAGCAGTACTTC.